Below, 28 T cell receptor delta chains from the same sample are listed, as sequenced in a study of delta chains in infants with herpesvirus infections (dated 2023 in TCRdb). The receptor library was made with RT-PCR. Sequenced on an Illumina MiSeq. To generate TCR cDNA, RNA from PBMC was reverse transcribed using SuperScript II together with primers specific for the gamma chain and the delta chain. TCRdb reran clone calling on the public reads with CATT; rows sharing one DNA sequence were then combined. This sample has over 550 delta-chain clones in its table, and 12% of those were observed once. The ten largest clones represent roughly 25% of the sample. The starting material was peripheral blood, obtained at time point 2 of longitudinal follow-up. The receptors originated from a human donor who was a Ugandan infant, either HIV-exposed or HIV-unexposed (not recorded which).

In its sample, this clone was seen a few times. A much larger clonotype is one base distant, so this may be a read error. The chain employs TRDV1 and TRDJ1, with 8 bases aligning to TRDD3. Germline values: CDR1 TSWWSYY, CDR2 QGS. The CDR3 consists of 24 residues. This chain's CDR3 is CALVEPPHFRWGIWGESHTDKLIF. The CDR3 DNA is TGTGCTCTTGTGGAACCTCCCCACTTTAGGTGGGGGATTTGGGGGGAGTCTCACACCGATAAACTCATCTTT.

Concerning this clone itself: This may be a read error, as it is one base from a much larger clone. The genes are TRDV1 and TRDJ1; 13 positions agree with TRDD3. CDR1 is TSWWSYY, CDR2 QGS, per germline. This CDR3 region has 21 residues. V gave up 1 base and J gave up 3 bases; unmatched junction bases: 17. The CDR3 spells CALGEPCDVVLGDTNADKLIF. CDR3 nucleotides: TGTGCTCTTGGGGAACCCTGTGACGTCGTACTGGGGGATACGAACGCCGATAAACTCATCTTT.

A few counts support this clone. A much more abundant neighbour one base away suggests this may be a read error. The chain links TRDV3 to TRDJ1; 8 bases match TRDD3. Germline trimming cut 2 bases from V and 3 bases from J; bases unmatched to any gene: 17. CDR3 size: 17 residues. Germline V gene lookup returns CDR1 TVYSNPD and CDR2 GDNSRS (reference sequence). CDR3 in DNA: TGTGCCTTTCGGTACTGGGGGGACCCCCTGAACGCCGATAAACTCATCTTT. Its protein is CAFRYWGDPLNADKLIF.

Concerning this clone itself: With only one base between it and a far larger clone, this is likely a read error. Within the sample, other DNA sequences also encode this same CDR3. This sequence joins TRDV2 and TRDJ2; tentatively, D is TRDD3 (5 bases). The CDR3 length is 16 residues. V gave up 4 bases and J gave up 0 bases, with 14 bases separating them. Germline values: CDR1 GEAIGNYY, CDR2 EKD. The CDR3 protein is CACEGLGEALTAQLFF. CDR3 coding DNA: TGTGCCTGTGAAGGACTAGGGGAGGCTTTGACAGCACAACTCTTCTTT.

This clone is classed as medium-sized. The chain combines TRDV2 with TRDJ3; 11 positions agree with TRDD3. V gave up 0 bases and J gave up 2 bases; unmatched junction bases: 2. The germline V gene has CDR1 GEAIGNYY and CDR2 EKD. This CDR3 spans 18 amino acids. The CDR3 DNA is TGTGCCTGTGACACCGTACTGGGGGATACCTGGGACACCCGACAGATGTTTTTC. Its translation is CACDTVLGDTWDTRQMFF.

V and J are TRAV38-2/DV8 and TRDJ2; 13 bases map to TRDD3. Germline V gene data show CDR1 as TSESDYY and CDR2 as QEAYKQQN. V lost 5 bases and J lost 4; bases outside the gene matches: 20. This CDR3 has 21 residues. The CDR3: CAYSPPSYRSDWGIRTAQLFF. In DNA form, the CDR3 reads TGTGCTTATAGCCCACCTTCCTACCGGTCCGACTGGGGGATACGGACAGCACAACTCTTCTTT.

This clone is labeled as large (0.1 to 1%). The V call is TRDV2, the J call TRDJ3; D is uncertain. CDR1 and CDR2 (germline): GEAIGNYY, EKD. The V end was cut by 3 bases, the J end by 0 bases, with 11 bases between. The CDR3 spans 17 residues. CDR3 protein: CACDSIKSSWDTRQMFF. The DNA for the CDR3 is TGTGCCTGTGACTCGATAAAGAGCTCCTGGGACACCCGACAGATGTTTTTC.

About this clone: It is likely a read error: a sequence one base away is far more abundant. The rearrangement links TRDV2 to TRDJ3, with 11 bases lining up with TRDD3. Here the J gene came from matching the DNA to germline, since TCRdb omits it. Germline assignment: CDR1 GEAIGNYY and CDR2 EKD. This CDR3 region has 21 residues. The CDR3 loop reads CACDTVLGDRGSSRDTRQMFF. In DNA, the CDR3 is TGTGCCTGTGACACCGTACTGGGGGATAGAGGAAGCTCCCGGGACACCCGACAGATGTTTTTC.

By share, this clone counts as medium-sized. This chain joins TRDV1 and TRDJ1, with 10 positions matching TRDD3. CDR1 TSWWSYY and CDR2 QGS come from the germline V gene. The CDR3 covers 18 residues. With 4 bases clipped from V and 3 bases from J, the junction kept 14 bases outside the gene matches. The CDR3 DNA reads TGTGCTCTTGGGGGAGCCTACGTCGGGGGATACGGGTCCGATAAACTCATCTTT. It encodes CALGGAYVGGYGSDKLIF.

This clone was found a few times. A read error may explain this, as a much larger clone is one base away. The V and J genes are TRDV1 and TRDJ2; unclear D gene. Trimming left V 1 base short and J 0 bases short, with 24 bases between. The CDR3 covers 21 residues. Germline-derived CDR1 and CDR2 are TSWWSYY and QGS. This CDR3 reads CALGERPKILGTPSLTAQLFF. The CDR3 DNA follows: TGTGCTCTTGGGGAACGACCTAAAATCCTTGGTACCCCTTCTTTGACAGCACAACTCTTCTTT.

The chain uses TRDV1 and TRDJ1, with a tentative D call TRDD2 (6 bases). Germline V gene lookup returns CDR1 TSWWSYY and CDR2 QGS. The CDR3 spans 16 residues. Trimming shortened V by 9 bases and J by 0 bases, and 20 bases separated the two germline ends. The CDR3 is CALEAFRHPDTDKLIF. In nucleotides, the CDR3 is TGTGCTCTCGAGGCCTTCCGCCATCCCGACACCGATAAACTCATCTTT.

This clone is labeled as medium-sized. Without a V gene call, the J gene is given as TRDJ1; whether TRDD3, the table's D call, matches the DNA was not checked. This CDR3 is built from 19 residues. CDR3 sequence (DNA): TGTGCTCTGAGTGTACGATTCCTTGCCTGGGGGATACGGACCGATAAACTCATCTTT. It codes for CALSVRFLAWGIRTDKLIF.

A few counts support this clone. The chain has TRDV1 and TRDJ1; 7 nucleotides agree with TRDD2. Germline V gene sequence: CDR1 TSWWSYY, CDR2 QGS. With 3 bases clipped from V and 2 bases from J, the junction kept 42 bases outside the gene matches. This CDR3 has 27 residues. The CDR3 sequence: CALGESRTPFFPTMYWCLSTQTDKLIF. CDR3 nucleotide sequence: TGTGCTCTTGGGGAGTCCCGAACCCCCTTCTTTCCTACCATGTACTGGTGCCTCTCCACCCAGACCGATAAACTCATCTTT.

A word on this clone: This DNA's translation and the protein TCRdb lists, from a much larger clone, do not match at residue 10, likely due to a read error; the protein shown is translated from the DNA. V usage is TRDV1 and J usage is TRDJ1; maybe TRDD3 (5 bases). The J gene comes from matching the DNA to germline here; TCRdb lacks it. The CDR3 spans 20 residues. The germline CDR1 and CDR2 sequences are TSWWSYY and QGS. V was shortened by 1 base and J by 0 bases, with 24 bases between the two germline ends. The CDR3 DNA is TGTGCTCTTGGGGAACCCTCTACCCCTTGCGTACCGGGGGACACCGATAAACTCATCTTT. Translation gives CALGEPSTPCVPGDTDKLIF.

The J gene is TRDJ1, the V gene TRDV3; 7 nucleotides match TRDD3. TCRdb leaves out the J gene; it was filled in here by matching the DNA to germline. Germline V gene sequence: CDR1 TVYSNPD, CDR2 GDNSRS (reference sequence). The CDR3 has 15 residues. V lost 1 base and J lost 0; bases outside the gene matches: 8. The CDR3 loop is CAFNGGHPHTDKLIF. CDR3 nucleotide sequence: TGTGCCTTTAATGGGGGACATCCTCACACCGATAAACTCATCTTT.

For this clone: A clone one base away is much larger, so this may be a read error. V usage is TRDV1 and J usage is TRDJ1; D not resolved. Trimming stripped 3 bases from V and 4 bases from J, with 24 bases between. Germline V CDR1 and CDR2: TSWWSYY, QGS. The CDR3 contains 18 residues. The CDR3 loop is CALGELPCCPPLRDKLIF. In DNA form, the CDR3 reads TGTGCTCTTGGGGAGCTACCGTGCTGTCCGCCGCTACGCGATAAACTCATCTTT.

This clone is judged large. The chain links TRDV3 to TRDJ1, with 12 bases that match TRDD3. The CDR3 is 19 residues long. Germline assignment: CDR1 TVYSNPD and CDR2 GDNSRS (reference sequence). Trimming removed 3 bases from V and 0 bases from J; junction bases left unmatched: 17. CDR3 nucleotide sequence: TGTGCCTTAGCTTCAAGTACTGGGGGATACCCCTATTACACCGATAAACTCATCTTT. Translating gives CALASSTGGYPYYTDKLIF.

This clone was observed a handful of times. This may come from a read error, since a much larger clone is one base off. V gene TRDV1 combines with J gene TRDJ2; D is perhaps TRDD3 (5 bases). CDR1 and CDR2 (germline): TSWWSYY, QGS. This CDR3 is built from 16 residues. Between the trimmed V and J ends, which lost 2 bases and 4 bases, there was a span of 14 bases. The DNA for the CDR3 is TGTGCTCTTGGGGAATGTCAACCCGGGGAGACAGCACAACTCTTCTTT. It is translated as CALGECQPGETAQLFF.

In this sample, this clone is medium-sized. The chain couples TRDV2 to TRDJ3, with 11 bases identical to TRDD3. Germline loops: CDR1 GEAIGNYY, CDR2 EKD. The CDR3 runs 19 residues. J gave up 0 bases and V 0 bases, and 3 bases lay outside the gene matches. The CDR3 DNA sequence: TGTGCCTGTGACACCGTACTGGGGGATAGCTCCTGGGACACCCGACAGATGTTTTTC. Translating it yields CACDTVLGDSSWDTRQMFF.

This clone is labeled large. V and J are TRDV2 and TRDJ2, with D tentatively TRDD3 (6 bases). Germline V gene lookup returns CDR1 GEAIGNYY and CDR2 EKD. The CDR3 has 16 residues. With 1 base removed from V and 4 bases from J, the gap between germline ends came to 15 bases. CDR3 in amino acids: CACDTWGSRGTAQLFF. CDR3 bases: TGTGCCTGTGACACTTGGGGATCCAGAGGGACAGCACAACTCTTCTTT.

This clone rates as medium-sized. The J gene is TRDJ3, the V gene TRDV2; 11 bases align to TRDD3. V shed 2 bases and J 2 bases; nucleotides not matched to a gene: 4. Germline assignment: CDR1 GEAIGNYY and CDR2 EKD. The CDR3 consists of 18 residues. The CDR3 loop reads CACDKVLGDTWDTRQMFF. The CDR3 nucleotides read TGTGCCTGTGACAAAGTACTGGGGGATACCTGGGACACCCGACAGATGTTTTTC.

This clone qualifies as medium-sized. The rearrangement joins TRAV29/DV5 to TRDJ1, with TRDD3 as a possible D gene (6 bases). The V and J ends lost 0 bases and 0 bases respectively, with 15 bases between them. CDR1 is NSMFDY, CDR2 ISSIKDK, per germline. The CDR3 sequence is 16 residues long. In DNA form, the CDR3 reads TGTGCAGCAAGCGCGTTCTCGTGGGGATACACCGATAAACTCATCTTT. It specifies CAASAFSWGYTDKLIF.

The chain employs TRDV1 and TRDJ1; D may match TRDD2 or TRDD3 (5 bases each). This CDR3 contains 21 residues. V gave up 1 base and J gave up 4 bases, with 31 bases separating them. CDR1 is TSWWSYY, CDR2 QGS, per germline. CDR3 sequence reads: CALGERLPVPPGKGGYDKLIF. The CDR3 DNA sequence: TGTGCTCTTGGGGAACGGCTTCCAGTCCCCCCGGGTAAGGGGGGGTACGATAAACTCATCTTT.

The V and J genes are TRDV1 and TRDJ1; no clear D gene. No J gene is reported in TCRdb; it was inferred here by comparing the DNA with germline. In germline, CDR1 is TSWWSYY, CDR2 QGS. The CDR3 covers 15 residues. The germline V and J ends were trimmed by 3 bases and 0 bases, with 11 bases remaining between them. The CDR3 region is CALGDPGVYTDKLIF. The CDR3 nucleotides are TGTGCTCTTGGGGATCCAGGGGTGTACACCGATAAACTCATCTTT.

There are a few counts of this clone. This likely stems from a read error, as it lies one base from a far larger clone. The rearrangement uses TRDV1 and TRDJ1; TRDD2 is a possible D gene (5 bases). This CDR3 region has 23 residues. The V gene lost 5 bases and the J gene lost 4 bases, with 41 bases spanning the gap. CDR1 and CDR2 from the germline V gene are TSWWSYY and QGS. The CDR3 coding sequence is TGTGCTCTTGGGACTAGGGGCTTCCGAGCCCATTATATCGCACAGATGGTGGACGATAAACTCATCTTT. Translating it yields CALGTRGFRAHYIAQMVDDKLIF.

Judged by abundance, this clone is large. The genes are TRDV2 and TRDJ1, with 9 nucleotides matching TRDD3. In germline, CDR1 is GEAIGNYY, CDR2 EKD. The CDR3 length is 15 residues. The ends lost 3 bases at V and 0 bases at J; junction bases unmatched: 4. The CDR3 nucleotides are TGTGCCTGTGACGTACTGGGGGAGTACACCGATAAACTCATCTTT. Encoded protein: CACDVLGEYTDKLIF.

This clone qualifies as medium-sized (0.01 to 0.1%). The CDR3 DNA follows: TGTGCTCTTGGGAACGGCGGGGCCTACACCGATAAACTCATCTTT. It encodes CALGNGGAYTDKLIF. The J gene is TRDJ1, the V gene TRDV1; no reliable D call. Germline-derived CDR1 and CDR2 are TSWWSYY and QGS. Trimming stripped 5 bases from V and 0 bases from J, with 13 bases between. CDR3 length equals 15 residues.

This clone is large. The chain combines TRDV1 with TRDJ1; 9 nucleotides line up with TRDD2. The CDR3 extends over 20 amino acids. Germline V gene sequence: CDR1 TSWWSYY, CDR2 QGS. V gave up 3 bases and J gave up 0 bases; unmatched junction bases: 17. CDR3 nucleotide sequence: TGTGCTCTTGGGGACCCCTTCCTACGGTGGTGGGGGTCTCACACCGATAAACTCATCTTT. This encodes CALGDPFLRWWGSHTDKLIF.